This T cell receptor (beta chain) came from a study of blood T cells in healthy people across ages. Study at large: Per two T cells, template switching captured roughly one barcoded beta molecule.

A second PCR, run for roughly 6 to 11 cycles, used a sample-barcoded 5' primer plus a J-beta primer mix. One entry per CDR3 protein results from TCRdb running MiXCR on the 5' RACE reads. The repertoire holds around 940,000 distinct CDR3 sequences, with around 54% as singletons. The junction had 5 bases not matched to a gene; V was cut back by 0 bases and J by 0 bases. This CDR3 has 16 residues. CDR1 and CDR2 (germline): SEHNR, FQNEAQ (reference sequence). The sequencing sample was made of blood. The clonotype originates from a woman in her sixties or seventies in good health. The rearrangement joins TRBV7-9 to TRBJ2-7, with TRBD1 identical over 7 bases. In DNA, the CDR3 is TGTGCCAGCAGCTTAGCGACAGGGAAGAGCTCCTACGAGCAGTACTTC. Translated: CASSLATGKSSYEQYF.